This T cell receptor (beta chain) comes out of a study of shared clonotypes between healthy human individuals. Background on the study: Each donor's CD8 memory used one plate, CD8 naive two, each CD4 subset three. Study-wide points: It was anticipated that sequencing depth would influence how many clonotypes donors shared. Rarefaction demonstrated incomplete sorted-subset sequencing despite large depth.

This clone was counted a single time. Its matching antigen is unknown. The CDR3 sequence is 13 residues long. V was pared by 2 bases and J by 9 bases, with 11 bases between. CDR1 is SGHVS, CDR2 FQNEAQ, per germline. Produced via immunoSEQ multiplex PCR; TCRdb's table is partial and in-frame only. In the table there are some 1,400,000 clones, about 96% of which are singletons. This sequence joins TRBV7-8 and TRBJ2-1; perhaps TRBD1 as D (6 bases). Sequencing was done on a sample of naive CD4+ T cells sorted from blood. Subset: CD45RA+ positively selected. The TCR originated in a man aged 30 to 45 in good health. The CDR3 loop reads CASSLTTQGEQFF. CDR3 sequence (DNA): TGTGCCAGCAGCTTAACCACACAGGGTGAGCAGTTCTTC. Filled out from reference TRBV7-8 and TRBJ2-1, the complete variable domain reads GAGVSQSPRYKVAKRGQDVALRCDPISGHVSLFWYQQALGQGPEFLTYFQNEAQLDKSGLPSDRFFAERPEGSVSTLKIQRTQQEDSAVYLCASSLTTQGEQFFGPGTRLTVL.